This T cell receptor (beta chain) was sequenced for a study of T cell repertoires in cytomegalovirus infection. Turning to this clonotype: Its specificity is not known.

Using its own MiXCR run on the reads, TCRdb lists one record per CDR3 protein. The table shows roughly 350,000 distinct CDR3 sequences, with 34% occurring only once. CDR3 size: 15 residues. The V segment lost 0 bases and the J segment 7 bases; nucleotides outside the gene matches: 4. Germline V gene sequence: CDR1 LGHNT, CDR2 FRNRAP. The clonotype originates from a human donor in good health (CMV status not recorded). Some clones in this sample may be carry-over from other donors' samples. Here the sequenced sample was cultured PBMCs, taken from culture after CMV antigen stimulation. This sequence joins TRBV12-5 and TRBJ2-1; 9 nucleotides align to TRBD1. This CDR3 is CASGLVQGAGNEQFF. The CDR3 DNA reads TGTGCTAGTGGTTTGGTACAGGGGGCGGGTAATGAGCAGTTCTTC.